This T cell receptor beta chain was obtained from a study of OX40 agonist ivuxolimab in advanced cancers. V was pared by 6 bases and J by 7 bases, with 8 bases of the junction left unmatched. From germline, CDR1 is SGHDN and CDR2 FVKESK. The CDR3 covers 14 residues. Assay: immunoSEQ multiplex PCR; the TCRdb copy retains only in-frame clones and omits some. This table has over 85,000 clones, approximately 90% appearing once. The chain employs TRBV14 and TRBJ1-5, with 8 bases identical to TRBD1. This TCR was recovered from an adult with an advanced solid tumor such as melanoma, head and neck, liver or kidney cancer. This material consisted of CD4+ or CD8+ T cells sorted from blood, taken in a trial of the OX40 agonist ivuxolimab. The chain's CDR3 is CASSLQGAEQPQHF. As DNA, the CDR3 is TGTGCCAGCAGTCTTCAGGGGGCGGAACAGCCCCAGCATTTT.